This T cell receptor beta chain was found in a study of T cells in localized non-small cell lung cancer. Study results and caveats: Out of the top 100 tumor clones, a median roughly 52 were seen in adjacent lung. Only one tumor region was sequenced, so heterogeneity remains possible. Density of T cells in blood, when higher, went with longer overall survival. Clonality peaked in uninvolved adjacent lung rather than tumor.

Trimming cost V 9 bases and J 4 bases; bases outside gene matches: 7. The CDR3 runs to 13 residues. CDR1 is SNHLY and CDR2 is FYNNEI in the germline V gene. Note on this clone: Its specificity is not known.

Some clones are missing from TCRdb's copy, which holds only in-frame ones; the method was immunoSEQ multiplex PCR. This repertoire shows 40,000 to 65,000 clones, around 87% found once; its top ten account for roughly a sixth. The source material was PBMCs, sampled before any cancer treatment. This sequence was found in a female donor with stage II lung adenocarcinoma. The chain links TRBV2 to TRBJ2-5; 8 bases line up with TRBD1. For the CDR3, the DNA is TGTGCCAGTGGGACAGGCGAAGGAGAGACCCAGTACTTC. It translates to CASGTGEGETQYF.